A selection of T cell receptor beta chains follows, all from one sample in a study of cytomegalovirus exposure and HLA in healthy donors. Sequenced by immunoSEQ multiplex PCR; TCRdb stores in-frame clones only, minus some. This sample's table reports 90,000 to 130,000 clones. Sequencing used PBMCs. These receptor sequences come from a man in his forties in good health and CMV-seropositive. Both conserved end residues are part of each CDR3. Fields, in order: CDR3 protein, CDR3 DNA, D gene, V gene, J gene. The D gene is left open where the match is weak.

CDR3 protein: CASSGQGSNQPQHF
CDR3 DNA: TGTGCCAGCAGCGGGCAGGGAAGCAATCAGCCCCAGCATTTT
D gene: -
V gene: TRBV7-6
J gene: TRBJ1-5

CDR3 protein: CASAGTGGQETQYF
CDR3 DNA: TGTGCCAGCGCCGGGACAGGGGGGCAAGAGACCCAGTACTTC
D gene: TRBD1
V gene: TRBV7-7
J gene: TRBJ2-5

CDR3 protein: CASSLAGGSLGYTF
CDR3 DNA: TGTGCCAGCAGCTTAGCGGGGGGCTCTCTTGGCTACACCTTC
D gene: -
V gene: TRBV5-4
J gene: TRBJ1-2

CDR3 protein: CASSSLAGALTDTQYF
CDR3 DNA: TGTGCCAGCAGTTCCCTAGCGGGAGCCCTCACAGATACGCAGTATTTT
D gene: TRBD2
V gene: TRBV28
J gene: TRBJ2-3

CDR3 protein: CASGWGDRGNQPQHF
CDR3 DNA: TGTGCCAGTGGGTGGGGGGACAGGGGGAATCAGCCCCAGCATTTT
D gene: TRBD1
V gene: TRBV19
J gene: TRBJ1-5

CDR3 protein: CASSLGQGSDEQYF
CDR3 DNA: TGTGCCAGCAGCTTAGGACAGGGGAGTGACGAGCAGTACTTC
D gene: TRBD1
V gene: TRBV7-2
J gene: TRBJ2-7

CDR3 protein: CASSQSATGLITGANVLTF
CDR3 DNA: TGCGCCAGCAGCCAAAGCGCCACAGGGTTAATCACTGGGGCCAACGTCCTGACTTTC
D gene: -
V gene: TRBV4-3
J gene: TRBJ2-6

CDR3 protein: CASSLSGYTEAFF
CDR3 DNA: TGTGCCAGCAGTTTATCGGGCTACACTGAAGCTTTCTTT
D gene: -
V gene: TRBV27
J gene: TRBJ1-1

CDR3 protein: CASSLDRGGLLVQYF
CDR3 DNA: TGTGCCAGCAGCTTAGACAGGGGGGGATTGTTGGTTCAGTACTTC
D gene: -
V gene: TRBV7-9
J gene: TRBJ2-4

CDR3 protein: CASSLAVTGPYEQYF
CDR3 DNA: TGTGCCAGCAGCTTGGCGGTAACAGGGCCCTACGAGCAGTACTTC
D gene: -
V gene: TRBV5-6
J gene: TRBJ2-7

CDR3 protein: CASSIGGSYEQYF
CDR3 DNA: TGTGCCAGCAGCATCGGAGGGAGTTACGAGCAGTACTTC
D gene: -
V gene: TRBV5-4
J gene: TRBJ2-7

CDR3 protein: CASSPPDRGQRETQYF
CDR3 DNA: TGTGCCAGCAGTCCGCCGGACAGGGGGCAACGGGAGACCCAGTACTTC
D gene: TRBD1
V gene: TRBV7-9
J gene: TRBJ2-5